The rows below give T cell receptor beta chains drawn from one sample of a study of cytomegalovirus exposure and HLA in healthy donors. Assay: immunoSEQ multiplex PCR; the TCRdb copy retains only in-frame clones and omits some. Here the sample spans 50,000 to 80,000 clones, 60% to 85% being singletons. What was sequenced was PBMCs. The receptors stem from a male donor in good health and CMV-seropositive. CDR3s include the opening cysteine and the closing phenylalanine or tryptophan. The D gene is left open where the match is weak. Clone size is not always given. Where it is, it says once, few, many or a class for expanded clones.

v_gene: TRBV9
len: 15
abundance: .
j_gene: TRBJ2-2
d_gene: TRBD1
CDR3nt: TGTGCCAGCAGGCCAGGGACAGAGAACACCGGGGAGCTGTTTTTT
CDR3aa: CASRPGTENTGELFF

v_gene: TRBV21-1
len: 13
abundance: few
j_gene: TRBJ1-1
d_gene: .
CDR3nt: TGTGCCACCGAGACCGGAGAGAACACTGAAGCTTTCTTT
CDR3aa: CATETGENTEAFF

v_gene: TRBV7-9
len: 14
abundance: .
j_gene: TRBJ1-6
d_gene: .
CDR3nt: TGTGCCAGCAGCCCGGAGACCCCTAATTCACCCCTCCACTTT
CDR3aa: CASSPETPNSPLHF

v_gene: TRBV7-6
len: 17
abundance: .
j_gene: TRBJ2-3
d_gene: .
CDR3nt: TGTGCCAGCAGCGCGTCATTCTTAGGGGGGGGCACAGATACGCAGTATTTT
CDR3aa: CASSASFLGGGTDTQYF

v_gene: TRBV5-4
len: 14
abundance: .
j_gene: TRBJ2-5
d_gene: TRBD1
CDR3nt: TGTGCCAGCAGCCTAGGACAGGGTGTCAAGACCCAGTACTTC
CDR3aa: CASSLGQGVKTQYF

v_gene: TRBV6-5
len: 15
abundance: .
j_gene: TRBJ1-4
d_gene: TRBD1
CDR3nt: TGTGCCAGCAGACGACAGGGGCGGGGGAATGAAAAACTGTTTTTT
CDR3aa: CASRRQGRGNEKLFF

v_gene: TRBV10-3
len: 16
abundance: few
j_gene: TRBJ1-1
d_gene: .
CDR3nt: TGTGCCATCAGAGCTGACAGAGCGAAGGGGAACACTGAAGCTTTCTTT
CDR3aa: CAIRADRAKGNTEAFF

v_gene: TRBV19
len: 15
abundance: .
j_gene: TRBJ1-5
d_gene: .
CDR3nt: TGTGCCACGCGGCCCCCACAGGCTAGCAATCAGCCCCAGCATTTT
CDR3aa: CATRPPQASNQPQHF

v_gene: TRBV15
len: 15
abundance: .
j_gene: TRBJ2-7
d_gene: .
CDR3nt: TGTGCCACCAGCAGAGATTTCCCATCGAGGGACGAGCAGTACTTC
CDR3aa: CATSRDFPSRDEQYF

v_gene: TRBV25-1
len: 18
abundance: .
j_gene: TRBJ2-1
d_gene: TRBD2
CDR3nt: TGTGCCAGCAGTGAATCCCCCCTCGGCGGGGGGTATGGGAATGAGCAGTTCTTC
CDR3aa: CASSESPLGGGYGNEQFF

v_gene: TRBV7-2
len: 17
abundance: once
j_gene: TRBJ1-6
d_gene: TRBD1
CDR3nt: TGTGCCAGCAGCGCCCGCCGGACAGGGGAGATGAATTCACCCCTCCACTTT
CDR3aa: CASSARRTGEMNSPLHF